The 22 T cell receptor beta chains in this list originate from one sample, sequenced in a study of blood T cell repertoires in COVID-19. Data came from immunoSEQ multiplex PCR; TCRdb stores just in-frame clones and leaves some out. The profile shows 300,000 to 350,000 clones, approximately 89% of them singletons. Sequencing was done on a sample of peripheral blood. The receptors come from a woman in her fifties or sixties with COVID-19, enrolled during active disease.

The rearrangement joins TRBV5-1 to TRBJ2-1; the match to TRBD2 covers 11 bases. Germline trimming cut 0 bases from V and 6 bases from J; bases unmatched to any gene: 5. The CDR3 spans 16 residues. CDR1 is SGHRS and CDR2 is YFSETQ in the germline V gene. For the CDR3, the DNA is TGCGCCAGCAGCTTGGAACTAGCGGGGGCTTTCAATGAGCAGTTCTTC. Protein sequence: CASSLELAGAFNEQFF.

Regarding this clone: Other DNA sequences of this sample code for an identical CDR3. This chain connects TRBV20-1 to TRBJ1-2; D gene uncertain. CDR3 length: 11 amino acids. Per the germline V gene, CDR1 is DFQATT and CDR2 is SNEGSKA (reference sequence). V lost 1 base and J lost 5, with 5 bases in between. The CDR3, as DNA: TGCAGTGCTAGAGGTCCTTATGGCTACACCTTC. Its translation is CSARGPYGYTF.

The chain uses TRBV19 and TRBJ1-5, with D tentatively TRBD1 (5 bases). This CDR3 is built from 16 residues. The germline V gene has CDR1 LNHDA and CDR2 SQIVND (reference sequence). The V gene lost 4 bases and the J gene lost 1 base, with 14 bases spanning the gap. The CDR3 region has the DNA TGTGCCAGTAGTACCTTACGGAAGGGGAGCAATCAGCCCCAGCATTTT. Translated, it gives CASSTLRKGSNQPQHF.

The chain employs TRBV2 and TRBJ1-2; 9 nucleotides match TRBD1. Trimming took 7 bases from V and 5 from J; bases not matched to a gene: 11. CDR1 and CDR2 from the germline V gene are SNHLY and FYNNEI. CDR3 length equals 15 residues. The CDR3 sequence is CASTRQGELIYGYTF. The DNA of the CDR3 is TGTGCCAGCACTAGACAGGGGGAGTTAATATATGGCTACACCTTC.

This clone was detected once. The CDR3 protein is CASSSGLLAGGYNEQFF. The DNA for the CDR3 is TGTGCCAGCAGTTCCGGCCTACTAGCGGGGGGTTACAATGAGCAGTTCTTC. The genes are TRBV27 and TRBJ2-1; 12 bases match TRBD2. This CDR3 has 17 amino acids. J gave up 4 bases and V 4 bases, and 8 bases lay outside the gene matches. Germline values: CDR1 MNHEY, CDR2 SMNVEV (reference sequence).

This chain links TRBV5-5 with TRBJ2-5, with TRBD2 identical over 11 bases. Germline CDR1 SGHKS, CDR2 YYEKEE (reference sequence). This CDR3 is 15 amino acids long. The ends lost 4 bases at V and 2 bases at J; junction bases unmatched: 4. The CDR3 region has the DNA TGTGCCAGCAGCCCTCTAGCGGGGGGACAAGAGACCCAGTACTTC. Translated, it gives CASSPLAGGQETQYF.

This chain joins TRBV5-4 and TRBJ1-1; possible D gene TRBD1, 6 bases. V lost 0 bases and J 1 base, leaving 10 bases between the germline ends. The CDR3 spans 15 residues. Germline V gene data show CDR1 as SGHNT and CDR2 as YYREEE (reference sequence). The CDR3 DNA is TGTGCCAGCAGCTTGGGGGCCAGGGGGAACACTGAAGCTTTCTTT. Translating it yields CASSLGARGNTEAFF.

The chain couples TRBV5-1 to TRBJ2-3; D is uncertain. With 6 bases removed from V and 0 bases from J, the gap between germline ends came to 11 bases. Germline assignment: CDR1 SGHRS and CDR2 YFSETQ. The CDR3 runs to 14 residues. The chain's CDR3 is CASKVAASTDTQYF. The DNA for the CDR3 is TGCGCCAGCAAAGTAGCAGCGAGCACAGATACGCAGTATTTT.

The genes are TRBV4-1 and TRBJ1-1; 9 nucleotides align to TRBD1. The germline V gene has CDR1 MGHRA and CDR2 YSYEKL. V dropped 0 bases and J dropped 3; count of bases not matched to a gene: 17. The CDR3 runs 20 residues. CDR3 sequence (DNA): TGCGCCAGCAGCCAAGATATTGTTGGGGAGACAGGGGGTCTGGACACTGAAGCTTTCTTT. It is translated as CASSQDIVGETGGLDTEAFF.

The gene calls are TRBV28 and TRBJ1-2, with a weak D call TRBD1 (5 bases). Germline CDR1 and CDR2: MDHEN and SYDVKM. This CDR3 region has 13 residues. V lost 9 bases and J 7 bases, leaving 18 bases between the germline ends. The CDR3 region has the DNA TGTGCCAGTCACCAAACGGGGGTAGGTGGCTACACCTTC. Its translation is CASHQTGVGGYTF.

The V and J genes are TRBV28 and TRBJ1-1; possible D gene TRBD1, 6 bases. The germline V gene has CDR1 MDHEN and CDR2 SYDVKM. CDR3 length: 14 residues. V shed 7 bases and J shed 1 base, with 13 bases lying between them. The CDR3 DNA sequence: TGTGCCAGCATCGGTGCAGGGGAGAACACTGAAGCTTTCTTT. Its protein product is CASIGAGENTEAFF.

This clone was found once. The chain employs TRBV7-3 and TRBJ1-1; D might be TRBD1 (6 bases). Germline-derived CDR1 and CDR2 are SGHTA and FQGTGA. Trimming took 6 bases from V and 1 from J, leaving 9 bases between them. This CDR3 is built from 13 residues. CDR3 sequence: CASRRQENTEAFF. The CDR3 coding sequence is TGTGCCAGCAGGAGACAGGAGAACACTGAAGCTTTCTTT.

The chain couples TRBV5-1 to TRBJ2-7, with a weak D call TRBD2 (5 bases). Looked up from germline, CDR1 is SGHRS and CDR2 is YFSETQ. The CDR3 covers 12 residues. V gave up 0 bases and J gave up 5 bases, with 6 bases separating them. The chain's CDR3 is CASSLGRNEQYF. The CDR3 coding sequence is TGCGCCAGCAGCTTGGGGAGGAACGAGCAGTACTTC. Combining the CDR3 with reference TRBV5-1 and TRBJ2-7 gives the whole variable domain KAGVTQTPRYLIKTRGQQVTLSCSPISGHRSVSWYQQTPGQGLQFLFEYFSETQRNKGNFPGRFSGRQFSNSRSEMNVSTLELGDSALYLCASSLGRNEQYFGPGTRLTVT.

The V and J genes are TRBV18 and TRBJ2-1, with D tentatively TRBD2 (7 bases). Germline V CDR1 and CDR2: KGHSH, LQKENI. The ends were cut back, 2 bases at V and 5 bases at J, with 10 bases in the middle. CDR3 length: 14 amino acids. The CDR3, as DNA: TGTGCCAGCTCACCAGCGGGGGCAAACAATGAGCAGTTCTTC. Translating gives CASSPAGANNEQFF. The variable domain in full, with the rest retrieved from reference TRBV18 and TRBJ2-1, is NAGVMQNPRHLVRRRGQEARLRCSPMKGHSHVYWYRQLPEEGLKFMVYLQKENIIDESGMPKERFSAEFPKEGPSILRIQQVVRGDSAAYFCASSPAGANNEQFFGPGTRLTVL.

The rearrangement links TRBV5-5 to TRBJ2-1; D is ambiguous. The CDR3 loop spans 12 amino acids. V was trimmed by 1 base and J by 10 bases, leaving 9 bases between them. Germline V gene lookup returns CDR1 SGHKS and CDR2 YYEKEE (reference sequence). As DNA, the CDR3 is TGTGCCAGCAGCTTGTTTACAGAAGAGCAGTTCTTC. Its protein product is CASSLFTEEQFF.

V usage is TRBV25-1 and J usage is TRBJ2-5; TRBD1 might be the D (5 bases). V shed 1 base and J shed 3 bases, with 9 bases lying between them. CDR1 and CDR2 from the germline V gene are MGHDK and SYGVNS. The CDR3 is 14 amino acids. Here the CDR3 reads CASSEWGGKETQYF. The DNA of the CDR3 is TGTGCCAGCAGTGAATGGGGCGGTAAAGAGACCCAGTACTTC.

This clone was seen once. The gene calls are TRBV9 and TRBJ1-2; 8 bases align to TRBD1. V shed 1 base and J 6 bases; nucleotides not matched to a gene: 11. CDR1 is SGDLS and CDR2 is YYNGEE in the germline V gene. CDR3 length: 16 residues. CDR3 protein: CASSVMERTGRHGYTF. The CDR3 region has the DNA TGTGCCAGCAGCGTAATGGAGAGGACAGGGAGGCATGGCTACACCTTC.

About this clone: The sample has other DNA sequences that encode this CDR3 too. This CDR3 reads CASSLNRGTEAFF. CDR3 nucleotide sequence: TGTGCCAGCAGTTTGAACAGGGGCACTGAAGCTTTCTTT. The genes are TRBV12-3 or TRBV12-4 and TRBJ1-1; 7 nucleotides match TRBD1. V shed 3 bases and J 4 bases; nucleotides not matched to a gene: 2. This CDR3 is 13 amino acids long.

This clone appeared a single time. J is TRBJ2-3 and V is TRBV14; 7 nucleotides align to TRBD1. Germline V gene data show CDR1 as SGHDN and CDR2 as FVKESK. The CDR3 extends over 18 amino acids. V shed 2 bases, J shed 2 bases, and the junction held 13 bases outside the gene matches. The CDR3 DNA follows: TGTGCCAGCAGCCAAAAGCCGGGACAGCCTATTTACACAGATACGCAGTATTTT. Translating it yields CASSQKPGQPIYTDTQYF.

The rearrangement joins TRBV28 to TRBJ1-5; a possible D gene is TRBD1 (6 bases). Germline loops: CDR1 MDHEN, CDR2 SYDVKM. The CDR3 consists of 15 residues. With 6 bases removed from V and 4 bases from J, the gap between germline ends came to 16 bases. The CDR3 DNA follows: TGTGCCAGCAGAAACGCCAGGGGTGGTAATCAGCCCCAGCATTTT. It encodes CASRNARGGNQPQHF.

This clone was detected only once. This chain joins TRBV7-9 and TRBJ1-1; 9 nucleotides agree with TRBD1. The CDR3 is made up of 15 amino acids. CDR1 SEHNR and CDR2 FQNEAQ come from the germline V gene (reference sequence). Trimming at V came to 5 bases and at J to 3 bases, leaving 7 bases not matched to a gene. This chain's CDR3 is CASSTRTGADTEAFF. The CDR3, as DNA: TGTGCCAGCAGCACTAGGACAGGGGCGGACACTGAAGCTTTCTTT.

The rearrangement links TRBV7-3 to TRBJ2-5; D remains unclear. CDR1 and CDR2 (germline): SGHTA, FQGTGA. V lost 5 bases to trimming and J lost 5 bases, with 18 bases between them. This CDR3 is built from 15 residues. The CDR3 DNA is TGTGCCAGCAGCCCCGGTAGTTCGACGAGGGAGACCCAGTACTTC. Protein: CASSPGSSTRETQYF.